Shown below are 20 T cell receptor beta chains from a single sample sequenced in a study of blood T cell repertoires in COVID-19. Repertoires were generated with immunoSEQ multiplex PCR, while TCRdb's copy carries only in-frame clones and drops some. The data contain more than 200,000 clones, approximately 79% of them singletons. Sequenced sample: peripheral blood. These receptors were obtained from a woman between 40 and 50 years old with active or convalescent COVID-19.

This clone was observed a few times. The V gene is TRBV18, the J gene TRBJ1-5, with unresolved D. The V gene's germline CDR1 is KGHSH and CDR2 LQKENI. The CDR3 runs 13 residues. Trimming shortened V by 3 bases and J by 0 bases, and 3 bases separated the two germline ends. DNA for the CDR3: TGTGCCAGCTCACCGGCTAGCAATCAGCCCCAGCATTTT. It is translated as CASSPASNQPQHF.

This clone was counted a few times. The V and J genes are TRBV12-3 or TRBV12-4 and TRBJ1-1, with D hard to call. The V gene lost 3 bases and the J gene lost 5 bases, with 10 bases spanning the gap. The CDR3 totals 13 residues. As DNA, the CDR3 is TGTGCCAGCAGTTTGACATTCATGACTGAAGCTTTCTTT. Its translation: CASSLTFMTEAFF.

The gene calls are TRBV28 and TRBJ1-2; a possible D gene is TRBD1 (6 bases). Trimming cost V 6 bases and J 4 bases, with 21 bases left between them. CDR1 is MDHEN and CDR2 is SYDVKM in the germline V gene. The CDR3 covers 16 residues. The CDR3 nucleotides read TGTGCCAGCAGCGCGACGGGGGGGCCATCCCCCTATGGCTACACCTTC. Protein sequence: CASSATGGPSPYGYTF.

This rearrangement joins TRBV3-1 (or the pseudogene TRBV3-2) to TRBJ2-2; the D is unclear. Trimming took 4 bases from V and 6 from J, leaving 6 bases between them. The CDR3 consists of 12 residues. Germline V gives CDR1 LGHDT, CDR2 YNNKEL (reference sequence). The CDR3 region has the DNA TGTGCCAGCAGCCTCCAGGCCGGGGAGCTGTTTTTT. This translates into CASSLQAGELFF.

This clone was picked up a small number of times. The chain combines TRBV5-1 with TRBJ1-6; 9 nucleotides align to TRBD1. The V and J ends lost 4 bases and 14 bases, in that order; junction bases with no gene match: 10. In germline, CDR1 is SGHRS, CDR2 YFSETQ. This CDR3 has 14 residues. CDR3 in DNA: TGCGCCAGCAGCCCGGGACAGGGCCTCGGAGCCCTCCACTTT. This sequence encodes CASSPGQGLGALHF.

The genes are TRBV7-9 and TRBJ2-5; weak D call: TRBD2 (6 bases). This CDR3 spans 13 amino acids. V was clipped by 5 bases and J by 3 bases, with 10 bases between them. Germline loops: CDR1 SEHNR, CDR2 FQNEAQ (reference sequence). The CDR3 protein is CASSLSGEETQYF. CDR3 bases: TGTGCCAGCAGCCTTAGCGGCGAAGAGACCCAGTACTTC. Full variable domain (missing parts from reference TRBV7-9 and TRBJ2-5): DTGVSQNPRHKITKRGQNVTFRCDPISEHNRLYWYRQTLGQGPEFLTYFQNEAQLEKSRLLSDRFSAERPKGSFSTLEIQRTEQGDSAMYLCASSLSGEETQYFGPGTRLLVL.

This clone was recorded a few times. Here the CDR3 reads CASSPVGVYNEQFF. CDR3 bases: TGTGCCAGCAGCCCCGTGGGCGTCTACAATGAGCAGTTCTTC. V is TRBV9 and J is TRBJ2-1; D gene unclear. V lost 4 bases to trimming and J lost 3 bases, with 11 bases between them. Germline V gene lookup returns CDR1 SGDLS and CDR2 YYNGEE. The CDR3 spans 14 residues.

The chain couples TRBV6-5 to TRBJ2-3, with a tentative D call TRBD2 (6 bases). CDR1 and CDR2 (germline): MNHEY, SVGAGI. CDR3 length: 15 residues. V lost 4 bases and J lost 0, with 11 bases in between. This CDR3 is CASSLKGTSTDTQYF. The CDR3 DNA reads TGTGCCAGCAGTTTAAAGGGGACTAGCACAGATACGCAGTATTTT.

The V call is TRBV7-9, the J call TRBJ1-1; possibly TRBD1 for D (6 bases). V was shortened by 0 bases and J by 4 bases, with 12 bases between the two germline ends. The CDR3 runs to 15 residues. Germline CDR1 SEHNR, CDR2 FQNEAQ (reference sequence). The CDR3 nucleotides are TGTGCCAGCAGCTTAGCCCGCAGGGGCTTCACTGAAGCTTTCTTT. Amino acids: CASSLARRGFTEAFF.

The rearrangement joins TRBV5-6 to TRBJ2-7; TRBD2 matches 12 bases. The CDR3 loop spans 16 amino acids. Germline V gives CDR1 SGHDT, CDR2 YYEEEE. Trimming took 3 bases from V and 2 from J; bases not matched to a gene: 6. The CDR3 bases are TGTGCCAGCAGCTCGACTAGCGGGGGACCTCCCTACGAGCAGTACGTC. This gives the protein CASSSTSGGPPYEQYV.

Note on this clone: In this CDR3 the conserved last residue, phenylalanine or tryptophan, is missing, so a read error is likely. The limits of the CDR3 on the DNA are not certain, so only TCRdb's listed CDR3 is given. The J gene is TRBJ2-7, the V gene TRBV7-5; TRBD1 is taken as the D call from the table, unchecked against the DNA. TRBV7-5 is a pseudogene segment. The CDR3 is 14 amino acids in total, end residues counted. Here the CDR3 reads CVRSLPPGARTGYD.

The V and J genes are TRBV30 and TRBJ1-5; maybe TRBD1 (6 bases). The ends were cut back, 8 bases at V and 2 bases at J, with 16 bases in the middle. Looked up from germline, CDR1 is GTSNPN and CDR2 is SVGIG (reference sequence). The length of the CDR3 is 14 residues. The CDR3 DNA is TGTGCCGGGGGTCCCAACAGGGGCAATCAGCCCCAGCATTTT. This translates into CAGGPNRGNQPQHF. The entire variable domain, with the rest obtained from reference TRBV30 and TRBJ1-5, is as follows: SQTIHQWPATLVQPVGSPLSLECTVEGTSNPNLYWYRQAAGRGLQLLFYSVGIGQISSEVPQNLSASRPQDRQFILSSKKLLLSDSGFYLCAGGPNRGNQPQHFGDGTRLSIL.

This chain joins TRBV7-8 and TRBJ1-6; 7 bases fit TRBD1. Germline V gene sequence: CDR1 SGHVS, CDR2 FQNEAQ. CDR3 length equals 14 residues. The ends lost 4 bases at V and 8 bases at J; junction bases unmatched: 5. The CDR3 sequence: CASSSRQGDSPLHF. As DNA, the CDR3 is TGTGCCAGCAGCTCGAGACAGGGCGATTCACCCCTCCACTTT.

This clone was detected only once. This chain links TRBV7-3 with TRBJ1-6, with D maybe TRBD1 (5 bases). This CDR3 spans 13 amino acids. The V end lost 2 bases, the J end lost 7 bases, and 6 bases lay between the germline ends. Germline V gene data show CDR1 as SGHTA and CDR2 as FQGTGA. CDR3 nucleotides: TGTGCCAGCAGCTTAGGGGGGAATTCACCCCTCCACTTT. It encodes CASSLGGNSPLHF.

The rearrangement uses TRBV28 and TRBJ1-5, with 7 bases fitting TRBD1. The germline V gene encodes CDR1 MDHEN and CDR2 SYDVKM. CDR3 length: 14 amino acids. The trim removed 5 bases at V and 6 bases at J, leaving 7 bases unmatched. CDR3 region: CASSPRQGTQPQHF. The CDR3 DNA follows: TGTGCCAGCAGTCCGAGACAGGGCACTCAGCCCCAGCATTTT.

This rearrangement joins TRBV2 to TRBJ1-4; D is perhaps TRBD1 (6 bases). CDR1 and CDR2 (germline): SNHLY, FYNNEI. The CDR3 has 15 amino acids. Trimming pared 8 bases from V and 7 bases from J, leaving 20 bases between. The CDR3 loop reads CASLAELQGLEKLFF. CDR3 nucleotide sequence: TGTGCCAGCTTAGCAGAATTACAGGGCCTTGAAAAACTGTTTTTT.

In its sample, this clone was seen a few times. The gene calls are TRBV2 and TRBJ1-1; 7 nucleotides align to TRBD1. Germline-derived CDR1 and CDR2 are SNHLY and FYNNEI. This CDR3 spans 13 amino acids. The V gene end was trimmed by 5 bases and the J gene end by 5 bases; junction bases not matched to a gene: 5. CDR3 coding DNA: TGTGCCAGCAGTTCCACAGGGGAGACTGAAGCTTTCTTT. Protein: CASSSTGETEAFF.

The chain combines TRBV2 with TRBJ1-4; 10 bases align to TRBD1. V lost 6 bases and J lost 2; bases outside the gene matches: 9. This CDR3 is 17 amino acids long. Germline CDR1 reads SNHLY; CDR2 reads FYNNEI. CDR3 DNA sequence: TGTGCCAGCAGAACGGGACAGGGGTCAACGACTAATGAAAAACTGTTTTTT. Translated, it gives CASRTGQGSTTNEKLFF.

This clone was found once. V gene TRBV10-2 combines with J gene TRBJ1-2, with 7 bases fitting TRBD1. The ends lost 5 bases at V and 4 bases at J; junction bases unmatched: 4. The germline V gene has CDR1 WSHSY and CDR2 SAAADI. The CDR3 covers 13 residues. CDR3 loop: CASSTGALYGYTF. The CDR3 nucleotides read TGCGCCAGCAGTACAGGGGCTCTCTATGGCTACACCTTC.

The CDR3 bases are TGTGCCAGCTCACCCGACAGGTTGAACACTGAAGCTTTCTTT. Protein sequence: CASSPDRLNTEAFF. This chain connects TRBV18 to TRBJ1-1; D might be TRBD1 (6 bases). V shed 3 bases and J shed 0 bases, with 8 bases lying between them. The length of the CDR3 is 14 residues. Per germline, CDR1 KGHSH and CDR2 LQKENI.